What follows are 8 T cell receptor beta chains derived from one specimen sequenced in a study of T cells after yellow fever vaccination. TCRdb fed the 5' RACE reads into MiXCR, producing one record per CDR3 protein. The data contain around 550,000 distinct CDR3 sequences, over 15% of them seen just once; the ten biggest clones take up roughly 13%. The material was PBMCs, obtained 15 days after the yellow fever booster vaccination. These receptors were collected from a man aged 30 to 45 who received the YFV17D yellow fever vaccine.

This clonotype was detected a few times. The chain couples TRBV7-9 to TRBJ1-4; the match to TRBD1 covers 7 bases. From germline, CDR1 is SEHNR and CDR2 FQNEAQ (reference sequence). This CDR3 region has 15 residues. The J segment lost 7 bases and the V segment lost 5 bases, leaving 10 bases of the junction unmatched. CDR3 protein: CASSPGQTKIEKLFF. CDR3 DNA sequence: TGTGCCAGCAGCCCGGGACAGACGAAGATTGAAAAACTGTTTTTT.

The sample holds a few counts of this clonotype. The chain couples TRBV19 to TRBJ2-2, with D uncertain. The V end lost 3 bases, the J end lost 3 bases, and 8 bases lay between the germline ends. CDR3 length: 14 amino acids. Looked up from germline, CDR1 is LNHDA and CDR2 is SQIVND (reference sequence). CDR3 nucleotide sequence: TGTGCCAGTAGTATTAGGCAGGACACCGGGGAGCTGTTTTTT. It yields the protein CASSIRQDTGELFF.

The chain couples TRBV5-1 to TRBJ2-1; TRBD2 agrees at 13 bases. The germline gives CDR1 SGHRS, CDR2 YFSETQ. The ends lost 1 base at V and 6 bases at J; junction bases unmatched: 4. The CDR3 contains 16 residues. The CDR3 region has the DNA TGCGCCAGCAGCTTGAGGACTAGCGGGAGTTTCAATGAGCAGTTCTTC. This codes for CASSLRTSGSFNEQFF.

This CDR3 is CASSESTDYNEQFF. The CDR3 DNA reads TGCGCCAGCAGTGAGTCAACAGATTACAATGAGCAGTTCTTC. The chain employs TRBV10-2 and TRBJ2-1; D unclear. CDR1 and CDR2 (germline): WSHSY, SAAADI. The CDR3 totals 14 residues. V dropped 0 bases and J dropped 4 bases, with 7 bases sitting between them.

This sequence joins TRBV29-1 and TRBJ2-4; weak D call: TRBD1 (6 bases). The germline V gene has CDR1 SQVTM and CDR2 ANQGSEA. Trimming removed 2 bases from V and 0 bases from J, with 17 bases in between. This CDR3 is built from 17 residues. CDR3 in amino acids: CSVELQGSDLAKNIQYF. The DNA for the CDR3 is TGCAGCGTTGAACTACAGGGCAGTGACCTAGCCAAAAACATTCAGTACTTC.

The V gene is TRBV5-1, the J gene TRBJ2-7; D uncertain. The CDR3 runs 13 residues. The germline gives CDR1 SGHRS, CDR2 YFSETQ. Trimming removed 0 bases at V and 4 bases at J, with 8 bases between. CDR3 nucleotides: TGCGCCAGCAGCTTGGAAAGTCAATACGAGCAGTACTTC. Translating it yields CASSLESQYEQYF.

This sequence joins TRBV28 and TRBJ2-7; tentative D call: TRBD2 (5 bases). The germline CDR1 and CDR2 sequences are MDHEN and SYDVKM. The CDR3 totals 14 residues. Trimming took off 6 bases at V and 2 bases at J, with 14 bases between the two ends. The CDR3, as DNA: TGTGCCAGCAGGGCGGGTAGAGGGACCTACGAGCAGTACTTC. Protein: CASRAGRGTYEQYF.

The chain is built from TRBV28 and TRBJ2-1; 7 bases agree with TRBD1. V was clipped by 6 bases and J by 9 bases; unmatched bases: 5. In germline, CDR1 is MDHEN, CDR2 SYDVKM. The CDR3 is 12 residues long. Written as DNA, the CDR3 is TGTGCCAGCAGCACACAGGGGAGTGAGCAGTTCTTC. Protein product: CASSTQGSEQFF. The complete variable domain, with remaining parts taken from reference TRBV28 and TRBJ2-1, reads DVKVTQSSRYLVKRTGEKVFLECVQDMDHENMFWYRQDPGLGLRLIYFSYDVKMKEKGDIPEGYSVSREKKERFSLILESASTNQTSMYLCASSTQGSEQFFGPGTRLTVL.